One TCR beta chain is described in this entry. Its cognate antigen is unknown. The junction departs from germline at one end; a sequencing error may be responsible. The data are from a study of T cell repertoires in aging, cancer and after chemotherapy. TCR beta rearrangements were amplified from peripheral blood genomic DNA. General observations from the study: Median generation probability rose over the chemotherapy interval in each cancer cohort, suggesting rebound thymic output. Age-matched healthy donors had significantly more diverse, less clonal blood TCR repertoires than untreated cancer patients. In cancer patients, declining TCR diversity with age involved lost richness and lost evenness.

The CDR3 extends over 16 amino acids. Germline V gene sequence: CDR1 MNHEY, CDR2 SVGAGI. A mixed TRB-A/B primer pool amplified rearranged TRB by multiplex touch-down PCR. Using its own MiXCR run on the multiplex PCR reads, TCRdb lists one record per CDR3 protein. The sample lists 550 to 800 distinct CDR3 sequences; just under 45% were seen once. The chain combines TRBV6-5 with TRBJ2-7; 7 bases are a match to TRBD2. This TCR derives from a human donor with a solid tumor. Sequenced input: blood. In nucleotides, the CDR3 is TGTGCCAGCATCGAAAGGGGTGGGGTAGCGGGCACCCCGAGGGACTTC. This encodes CASIERGGVAGTPRDF.